This is a list of T cell receptor beta chains from one sample in a study of T cells after yellow fever vaccination. MiXCR was run by TCRdb on the 5' RACE reads, yielding one entry per CDR3 protein. The sample contains 11,000 to 15,000 distinct CDR3 sequences, about 7.1% of which appear only once. The sample was PBMCs, either bulk or a sorted T-cell subset (CD4+, CD8+, memory, or dextramer-sorted; not recorded which), taken on the day of the yellow fever booster vaccination. The receptors come from a man aged 18-30 years who received the YFV17D yellow fever vaccine. Both conserved end residues are part of each CDR3. The D gene is left open where the match is weak. Size values are once, few and many counts, or a class for expanded clones, and some rows have none.

v_call	clone_size	j_call	d_call	cdr3_aa	cdr3_nt
TRBV11-2	many	TRBJ1-2	.	CASSSLGGSFAANYGYTF	TGTGCCAGCAGCTCTCTCGGGGGAAGTTTTGCGGCTAACTATGGCTACACCTTC
TRBV10-3	medium-sized	TRBJ1-1	.	CAIRRDDLYTEAFF	TGTGCCATCAGACGTGACGACCTCTACACTGAAGCTTTCTTT
TRBV7-2	medium-sized	TRBJ2-1	.	CASSSSREQFF	TGTGCCAGCAGCTCTAGCCGGGAGCAGTTCTTC
TRBV10-3	.	TRBJ1-1	TRBD1	CAISEHAGGRTEAFF	TGTGCCATCAGTGAACACGCAGGGGGCCGCACTGAAGCTTTCTTT
TRBV5-1	many	TRBJ2-5	.	CARAETETQYF	TGCGCCAGGGCCGAGACGGAGACCCAGTACTTC
TRBV5-1	.	TRBJ2-3	TRBD2	CASSQTLAGGQGTKYF	TGCGCCAGCAGCCAAACCCTAGCGGGGGGGCAGGGTACGAAGTATTTT
TRBV6-1	many	TRBJ1-4	.	CASSEGVVEKLFF	TGTGCCAGCAGTGAAGGTGTAGTTGAAAAACTGTTTTTT
TRBV2	many	TRBJ2-1	.	CASKGAFYNEQFF	TGTGCCAGCAAAGGGGCGTTCTACAATGAGCAGTTCTTC
TRBV5-1	many	TRBJ1-5	TRBD1	CASSLAGGQPQHF	TGCGCCAGCAGCTTGGCAGGGGGTCAGCCCCAGCATTTT
TRBV12-3/TRBV12-4	medium-sized	TRBJ2-3	TRBD2	CASTTRAGGDTQYF	TGTGCCAGCACCACAAGGGCGGGAGGGGATACGCAGTATTTT
TRBV7-2	.	TRBJ2-5	TRBD1	CASSSVGQGRETQYF	TGTGCCAGCAGCTCCGTAGGACAGGGGCGGGAGACCCAGTACTTC
TRBV7-2	many	TRBJ1-3	TRBD1	CASSLVLRGHGNTIYF	TGTGCCAGCAGCTTAGTTCTCAGGGGGCATGGAAACACCATATATTTT
TRBV20-1	many	TRBJ1-1	.	CSARQGMNTEAFF	TGCAGTGCTAGACAGGGCATGAACACTGAAGCTTTCTTT
TRBV11-2	many	TRBJ2-4	.	CASSALVVASTKNIQYF	TGTGCCAGCAGCGCCCTGGTGGTGGCCAGTACCAAAAACATTCAGTACTTC
TRBV5-4	many	TRBJ2-7	TRBD2	CASSGTSGYSYEQYF	TGTGCCAGCAGCGGGACTAGCGGTTACTCCTACGAGCAGTACTTC
TRBV4-2	medium-sized	TRBJ2-2	.	CASSQVPSRFAGELFF	TGTGCCAGCAGCCAAGTTCCTAGTAGATTCGCCGGGGAGCTGTTTTTT
TRBV5-1	many	TRBJ2-5	TRBD2	CASFRGTSRETQYF	TGCGCCAGCTTCCGAGGGACTAGCAGGGAGACCCAGTACTTC
TRBV24-1	many	TRBJ2-2	.	CATSDSRKPPGELFF	TGTGCCACCAGTGACTCCAGAAAACCCCCCGGGGAGCTGTTTTTT
TRBV2	medium-sized	TRBJ2-2	TRBD2	CASSDLGLAGGPTGELFF	TGTGCCAGCAGTGACCTCGGACTAGCGGGGGGGCCCACCGGGGAGCTGTTTTTT
TRBV5-1	medium-sized	TRBJ1-1	TRBD1	CASSLVRGPNTEAFF	TGCGCCAGCAGCTTGGTGAGGGGGCCAAACACTGAAGCTTTCTTT
TRBV4-3	many	TRBJ2-5	.	CASSQEIEGWETQYF	TGCGCCAGCAGCCAAGAGATCGAGGGGTGGGAGACCCAGTACTTC
TRBV6-2/TRBV6-3	many	TRBJ2-1	.	CASSYSIGGPEQFF	TGTGCCAGCAGTTACTCGATAGGTGGCCCTGAGCAGTTCTTC
TRBV29-1	many	TRBJ2-5	TRBD1	CSVGGTGGETQYF	TGCAGCGTTGGCGGGACAGGGGGGGAGACCCAGTACTTC
TRBV5-1	many	TRBJ2-1	TRBD2	CASSLAWGGNNEQFF	TGCGCCAGCAGCTTGGCCTGGGGGGGTAACAATGAGCAGTTCTTC
TRBV5-1	medium-sized	TRBJ2-3	.	CASSPGQTSTDTQYF	TGCGCCAGCAGCCCAGGACAGACTAGCACAGATACGCAGTATTTT
TRBV2	.	TRBJ2-1	.	CASSGPYQEQFF	TGTGCCAGCAGTGGACCCTACCAGGAGCAGTTCTTC
TRBV20-1	many	TRBJ1-1	.	CSARDRGQGLFF	TGCAGTGCTAGAGATAGAGGGCAGGGTCTTTTCTTT
TRBV4-2	many	TRBJ1-6	.	CASSQDKASAWVSSPLHF	TGTGCCAGCAGCCAAGATAAGGCCTCCGCCTGGGTTAGTTCACCCCTCCACTTT
TRBV6-1	many	TRBJ1-2	.	CASRLITAVYGYTF	TGTGCCAGCCGCCTCATTACAGCAGTCTATGGCTACACCTTC
TRBV5-4	many	TRBJ2-3	TRBD2	CASSAGTSGGNTQYF	TGTGCCAGCAGCGCCGGGACTAGCGGGGGTAATACGCAGTATTTT
TRBV5-1	many	TRBJ2-2	TRBD1	CASSFQQGSGELFF	TGCGCCAGCAGCTTTCAACAGGGGTCCGGGGAGCTGTTTTTT
TRBV10-3	many	TRBJ1-1	.	CAISEGAGQTEAFF	TGTGCCATCAGTGAGGGGGCCGGGCAGACTGAAGCTTTCTTT
TRBV20-1	many	TRBJ2-4	.	CSAGGAQVAKNIQYF	TGCAGTGCGGGGGGGGCTCAGGTAGCCAAAAACATTCAGTACTTC
TRBV12-3/TRBV12-4	.	TRBJ2-2	.	CASTHLRNINTGELFF	TGTGCCAGCACACACCTTCGGAACATCAACACCGGGGAGCTGTTTTTT
TRBV7-3	medium-sized	TRBJ2-1	TRBD2	CASSKLAGEQFF	TGTGCCAGCAGCAAACTAGCGGGCGAGCAGTTCTTC
TRBV20-1	many	TRBJ2-3	TRBD2	CSARDLVGGDTQYF	TGCAGTGCTAGAGATCTGGTCGGGGGGGATACGCAGTATTTT
TRBV20-1	many	TRBJ1-1	.	CSARQGRGAAEAFF	TGCAGTGCTAGACAGGGTAGGGGAGCCGCGGAAGCTTTCTTT
TRBV18	many	TRBJ1-1	TRBD1	CASSPSLTGDTEAFF	TGTGCCAGCTCACCAAGCCTGACAGGGGACACTGAAGCTTTCTTT
TRBV7-9	many	TRBJ1-4	.	CASSFRASGEKLFF	TGTGCCAGCAGCTTCAGGGCGTCGGGTGAAAAACTGTTTTTT
TRBV5-4	many	TRBJ2-1	.	CASRGPGPNEQFF	TGTGCCAGCAGGGGCCCGGGCCCTAATGAGCAGTTCTTC
TRBV7-6	medium-sized	TRBJ1-5	.	CASSLSGTSNQPQHF	TGTGCCAGCAGCCTATCCGGGACATCAAATCAGCCCCAGCATTTT
TRBV19	many	TRBJ1-1	TRBD1	CASSIAGQGKAFF	TGTGCCAGTAGTATAGCCGGACAGGGAAAAGCTTTCTTT
TRBV7-2	.	TRBJ2-3	TRBD2	CASSIRLAGRTDTQYF	TGTGCCAGCAGCATAAGACTAGCGGGGCGCACAGATACGCAGTATTTT
TRBV29-1	medium-sized	TRBJ2-3	.	CSLRGVRDTQYF	TGCAGCCTTAGGGGGGTGAGGGATACGCAGTATTTT
TRBV6-5	.	TRBJ1-5	.	CASSYDPVQPQHF	TGTGCCAGCAGTTACGATCCTGTCCAGCCCCAGCATTTT
TRBV28	many	TRBJ2-7	.	CASTEDVRSTYEQYF	TGTGCCAGCACCGAAGACGTTCGCTCTACCTACGAGCAGTACTTC
TRBV5-1	many	TRBJ2-6	.	CASSLRTVGVSGANVLTF	TGCGCCAGCAGCCTTCGGACTGTGGGGGTCTCTGGGGCCAACGTCCTGACTTTC
TRBV19	many	TRBJ2-1	.	CASMFYNEQFF	TGTGCCAGTATGTTTTACAATGAGCAGTTCTTC